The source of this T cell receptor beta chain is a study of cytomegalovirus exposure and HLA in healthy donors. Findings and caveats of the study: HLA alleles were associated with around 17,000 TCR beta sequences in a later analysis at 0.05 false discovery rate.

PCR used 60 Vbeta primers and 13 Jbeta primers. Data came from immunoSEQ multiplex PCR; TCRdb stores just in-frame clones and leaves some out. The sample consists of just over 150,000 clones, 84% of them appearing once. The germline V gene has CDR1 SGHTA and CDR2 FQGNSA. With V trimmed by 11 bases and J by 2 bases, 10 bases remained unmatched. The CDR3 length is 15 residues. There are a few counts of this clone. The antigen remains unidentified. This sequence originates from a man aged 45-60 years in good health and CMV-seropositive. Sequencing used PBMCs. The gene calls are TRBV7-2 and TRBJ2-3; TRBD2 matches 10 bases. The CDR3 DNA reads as TGTGCCGCTGATCGCCTAGCGGGGGCCACAGATACGCAGTATTTT. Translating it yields CAADRLAGATDTQYF.